The 29 T cell receptor beta chains given below trace back to one sample, sequenced in a study of cytomegalovirus exposure and HLA in healthy donors. Primers for the PCR totalled 60 Vbeta and 13 Jbeta. Using immunoSEQ multiplex PCR, the repertoire was profiled, and TCRdb retains in-frame clones only, with some absent. The repertoire holds under 150,000 clones, with around 75% as singletons. The sample taken for sequencing was PBMCs. Source of these receptors: a woman aged 40 to 49 in good health and CMV-seronegative.

The chain carries TRBV19 and TRBJ2-1; 11 bases align to TRBD2. V lost 11 bases to trimming and J lost 6 bases; unmatched junction nucleotides: 15. Germline CDR1 LNHDA, CDR2 SQIVND (reference sequence). The CDR3 contains 16 residues. The CDR3 loop reads CASRFSGGAVFNEQFF. The CDR3 DNA reads as TGTGCCTCCAGATTTAGCGGGGGGGCAGTTTTCAATGAGCAGTTCTTC.

This chain joins TRBV28 and TRBJ1-3; D might be TRBD1 (6 bases). This CDR3 has 15 amino acids. Trimming took 5 bases from V and 9 from J, leaving 20 bases between them. The germline gives CDR1 MDHEN, CDR2 SYDVKM. CDR3 in amino acids: CASSAMDRVESTIYF. For the CDR3, the DNA is TGTGCCAGCAGTGCGATGGACAGAGTGGAAAGCACCATATATTTT.

CDR3 residues: CASSLGGTSGEQFF. Here the CDR3 DNA reads TGTGCCAGCAGCTTAGGCGGGACTAGCGGCGAGCAGTTCTTC. The chain carries TRBV7-9 and TRBJ2-1; TRBD2 aligns across 11 bases. Germline V CDR1 and CDR2: SEHNR, FQNEAQ (reference sequence). J was trimmed by 10 bases and V by 1 base; bases with no gene match: 3. The CDR3 totals 14 residues.

This CDR3 is CASSPSGQETQYF. The CDR3 DNA follows: TGTGCCAGCTCACCTTCAGGGCAAGAGACCCAGTACTTC. V usage is TRBV18 and J usage is TRBJ2-5; weak D call: TRBD1 (5 bases). The CDR3 is 13 amino acids. The germline V gene encodes CDR1 KGHSH and CDR2 LQKENI. The V end lost 3 bases, the J end lost 2 bases, and 7 bases lay between the germline ends.

A few counts support this clone. The chain couples TRBV19 to TRBJ1-1; 7 bases map to TRBD1. After removal of 7 bases from V and 7 bases from J, the junction contained 9 bases not matched to a gene. The CDR3 sequence is 13 residues long. Germline V CDR1 and CDR2: LNHDA, SQIVND (reference sequence). CDR3 residues: CASTLGQASEAFF. CDR3 nucleotide sequence: TGTGCCAGTACCCTCGGACAGGCCAGTGAAGCTTTCTTT.

This chain connects TRBV10-2 to TRBJ2-7; 9 nucleotides agree with TRBD2. In germline, CDR1 is WSHSY, CDR2 SAAADI. CDR3 length: 13 residues. V lost 0 bases and J lost 6; bases outside the gene matches: 0. CDR3 nucleotides: TGCGCCAGCAGTGAGTCGCGGGGGGGCGAGCAGTACTTC. It is translated as CASSESRGGEQYF.

The CDR3 sequence is CASSPGVAGSYNEQFF. The DNA for the CDR3 is TGTGCCAGCTCACCAGGAGTGGCAGGGTCCTACAATGAGCAGTTCTTC. The V and J genes are TRBV18 and TRBJ2-1; tentatively, D is TRBD1 (5 bases). V lost 2 bases, J lost 1 base, and 12 bases lay in between. CDR3 length equals 16 residues. Germline CDR1 is KGHSH and CDR2 is LQKENI. Full variable domain (remainder filled in from reference TRBV18 and TRBJ2-1): NAGVMQNPRHLVRRRGQEARLRCSPMKGHSHVYWYRQLPEEGLKFMVYLQKENIIDESGMPKERFSAEFPKEGPSILRIQQVVRGDSAAYFCASSPGVAGSYNEQFFGPGTRLTVL.

The chain carries TRBV30 and TRBJ1-4, with D hard to call. This CDR3 is 13 amino acids long. The germline CDR1 and CDR2 sequences are GTSNPN and SVGIG (reference sequence). The germline V and J ends were trimmed by 3 bases and 6 bases, with 11 bases remaining between them. CDR3 region: CAWSRQVDEKLFF. In DNA form, the CDR3 reads TGTGCCTGGAGCCGGCAGGTTGATGAAAAACTGTTTTTT.

This clone appeared a few times. The chain recombines TRBV6-6 with TRBJ1-2, with D uncertain. Trimming took 5 bases from V and 8 from J, leaving 12 bases between them. Looked up from germline, CDR1 is MNHNY and CDR2 is SVGAGI (reference sequence). The CDR3 contains 12 residues. The CDR3 is CASSQLSGGYTF. CDR3 DNA sequence: TGTGCCAGCAGTCAGCTATCGGGGGGCTACACCTTC.

The V gene is TRBV5-5, the J gene TRBJ1-6; 9 positions match TRBD1. Germline CDR1 SGHKS, CDR2 YYEKEE (reference sequence). The CDR3 spans 16 residues. V dropped 4 bases and J dropped 7; count of bases not matched to a gene: 9. The CDR3 DNA follows: TGTGCCAGCAGCAGGGACACAGGGGGCGGAAATTCACCCCTCCACTTT. Translation: CASSRDTGGGNSPLHF.

The V call is TRBV28, the J call TRBJ2-5; 10 nucleotides agree with TRBD1. CDR1 is MDHEN and CDR2 is SYDVKM in the germline V gene. The CDR3 extends over 14 amino acids. The ends lost 5 bases at V and 9 bases at J; junction bases unmatched: 9. The CDR3 region is CASSPRQGAVSQYF. The CDR3 DNA is TGTGCCAGCAGTCCCCGACAGGGGGCTGTTTCCCAGTACTTC.

This rearrangement joins TRBV21-1 to TRBJ2-1; the DNA was not compared with TRBD2, the D call given in the table. TRBV21-1 is given as a pseudogene. CDR3 size: 19 residues. CDR3 residues: CASSKDRGARGTYYNEQFF. CDR3 coding DNA: TGTGCCAGCAGCAAAGATAGGGGTGCGCGGGGAACCTACTACAATGAGCAGTTCTTC.

The rearrangement links TRBV30 to TRBJ2-1, with TRBD2 matching over 14 bases. Germline loops: CDR1 GTSNPN, CDR2 SVGIG (reference sequence). The CDR3 has 14 amino acids. Trimming cost V 8 bases and J 9 bases; bases outside gene matches: 9. CDR3 protein: CAGDGTSGSGEQFF. In DNA, the CDR3 is TGTGCCGGAGATGGGACTAGCGGGAGTGGTGAGCAGTTCTTC.

The V gene is TRBV27, the J gene TRBJ2-5; tentatively, D is TRBD2 (5 bases). With the DNA end fitting TRBJ2-7 better, the J assignment may be wrong. From germline, CDR1 is MNHEY and CDR2 SMNVEV (reference sequence). The CDR3 consists of 12 residues. CDR3 DNA sequence: TGTGCCAGCAGTTTTGGAGGCTCCGAGCAGTACTTC. Its translation: CASSFGGSEQYF.

The chain links TRBV5-1 to TRBJ1-5, with D hard to call. This CDR3 is 15 amino acids long. The V gene's germline CDR1 is SGHRS and CDR2 YFSETQ. Trimming pared 0 bases from V and 0 bases from J, leaving 7 bases between. The CDR3 here is CASSLGSNSNQPQHF. Here the CDR3 DNA reads TGCGCCAGCAGCTTGGGCAGTAATAGCAATCAGCCCCAGCATTTT.

The CDR3 spells CASSYSRGGGMAQYF. CDR3 nucleotide sequence: TGTGCCAGCAGTTACTCCCGCGGGGGCGGAATGGCCCAGTACTTC. This sequence joins TRBV6-5 and TRBJ2-5; D might be TRBD2 (7 bases). The CDR3 extends over 15 amino acids. Germline CDR1 is MNHEY and CDR2 is SVGAGI. V was trimmed by 0 bases and J by 9 bases, leaving 17 bases between them.

The rearrangement links TRBV5-1 to TRBJ2-7; 7 nucleotides match TRBD2. Per germline, CDR1 SGHRS and CDR2 YFSETQ. The CDR3 totals 15 residues. After removal of 5 bases from V and 0 bases from J, the junction contained 8 bases not matched to a gene. The chain's CDR3 is CASRLLAETSYEQYF. Here the CDR3 DNA reads TGCGCCAGCAGGCTCCTAGCGGAAACCTCCTACGAGCAGTACTTC.

The rearrangement uses TRBV28 and TRBJ1-1; D perhaps matches TRBD1 (5 bases). The CDR3 covers 13 residues. Germline CDR1 is MDHEN and CDR2 is SYDVKM. Trimming cost V 3 bases and J 1 base, with 6 bases left between them. In nucleotides, the CDR3 is TGTGCCAGCAGTTTCCAGGGGAACACTGAAGCTTTCTTT. This translates into CASSFQGNTEAFF.

This sequence joins TRBV30 and TRBJ2-3; 8 bases agree with TRBD1. The CDR3 loop spans 15 amino acids. In germline, CDR1 is GTSNPN, CDR2 SVGIG (reference sequence). Losses at the gene ends were 2 bases for V and 1 base for J; bases not matched to a gene: 5. The CDR3 is CAWSPGGAGTDTQYF. As DNA, the CDR3 is TGTGCCTGGAGTCCAGGGGGCGCGGGCACAGATACGCAGTATTTT.

This chain joins TRBV2 and TRBJ1-5; 9 nucleotides line up with TRBD1. In germline, CDR1 is SNHLY, CDR2 FYNNEI. Trimming at V came to 6 bases and at J to 4 bases, leaving 7 bases not matched to a gene. This CDR3 region has 15 residues. DNA of the CDR3: TGTGCCAGCAGCGACCGGGGGACAGGGAATCAGCCCCAGCATTTT. Translated: CASSDRGTGNQPQHF.

V is TRBV7-9 and J is TRBJ1-4, with a possible D match to TRBD1 (6 bases). The V gene lost 3 bases and the J gene lost 4 bases, with 12 bases spanning the gap. Germline CDR1 SEHNR, CDR2 FQNEAQ (reference sequence). The CDR3 length is 15 residues. The CDR3 loop reads CASSFSTGLNEKLFF. The CDR3 nucleotides are TGTGCCAGCAGCTTTTCGACAGGCCTTAATGAAAAACTGTTTTTT.

The chain couples TRBV5-1 to TRBJ1-3; D unclear. Germline CDR1 reads SGHRS; CDR2 reads YFSETQ. The CDR3 has 16 residues. V was shortened by 1 base and J by 0 bases, with 11 bases between the two germline ends. The CDR3 DNA reads as TGCGCCAGCAGCTTGTCGGCGGGCAGCTCTGGAAACACCATATATTTT. As protein: CASSLSAGSSGNTIYF.

The chain couples TRBV27 to TRBJ1-6, with D hard to call. Trimming shortened V by 8 bases and J by 9 bases, and 11 bases separated the two germline ends. The CDR3 runs 12 residues. Germline V gene lookup returns CDR1 MNHEY and CDR2 SMNVEV (reference sequence). CDR3 DNA sequence: TGTGCCAGCGGGCAAAGAACTTCACCCCTCCACTTT. The encoded protein is CASGQRTSPLHF.

The chain employs TRBV11-2 and TRBJ1-4; a weak D match, TRBD1 (6 bases). V was shortened by 0 bases and J by 6 bases, with 14 bases between the two germline ends. This CDR3 has 16 amino acids. Germline-derived CDR1 and CDR2 are SGHAT and FQNNGV. The chain's CDR3 is CASSLDRSRGDEKLFF. The CDR3 DNA reads TGTGCCAGCAGCTTAGATAGGTCCAGGGGAGATGAAAAACTGTTTTTT.

This clone was observed a single time. The chain employs TRBV6-5 and TRBJ1-1; D remains ambiguous. This CDR3 has 14 amino acids. The ends were cut back, 5 bases at V and 5 bases at J, with 15 bases in the middle. The V gene's germline CDR1 is MNHEY and CDR2 SVGAGI. The CDR3 protein is CASSPTEPYTEAFF. The DNA for the CDR3 is TGTGCCAGCAGTCCCACAGAACCCTATACTGAAGCTTTCTTT.

The genes are TRBV28 and TRBJ2-1, with D possibly being TRBD2 (5 bases). The V end lost 4 bases, the J end lost 0 bases, and 13 bases lay between the germline ends. The CDR3 loop spans 16 amino acids. Germline assignment: CDR1 MDHEN and CDR2 SYDVKM. The CDR3 here is CASSSDYYSSYNEQFF. The CDR3 DNA follows: TGTGCCAGCAGTTCAGACTATTATAGCTCCTACAATGAGCAGTTCTTC.

CDR3 amino acids: CASSPLRQGSAKNIQYF. The CDR3 nucleotides are TGTGCCAGCAGCCCACTAAGACAGGGCTCAGCCAAAAACATTCAGTACTTC. The chain joins TRBV13 to TRBJ2-4; 7 nucleotides line up with TRBD1. The CDR3 is 17 residues long. Losses at the gene ends were 5 bases for V and 0 bases for J; bases not matched to a gene: 10. Germline CDR1 is PRHDT and CDR2 is FYEKMQ (reference sequence).

CDR3: CASRRTNYGYTF. In DNA, the CDR3 is TGTGCCAGCCGCAGAACTAACTATGGCTACACCTTC. V is TRBV6-5 and J is TRBJ1-2; D gene ambiguous. This CDR3 has 12 residues. The germline V gene encodes CDR1 MNHEY and CDR2 SVGAGI. V gave up 8 bases and J gave up 0 bases, with 7 bases separating them.

The chain links TRBV6-1 to TRBJ2-5; D not certain. V lost 5 bases to trimming and J lost 2 bases, with 9 bases between them. The V gene's germline CDR1 is MNHNS and CDR2 SASEGT. This CDR3 contains 13 residues. CDR3 region: CASSFAAQETQYF. CDR3 in DNA: TGTGCCAGCAGTTTCGCTGCGCAAGAGACCCAGTACTTC.